The 28 T cell receptor beta chains below come from one sample, sequenced in a study of a mutant IDH1 vaccine in newly diagnosed glioma. Clones were sequenced by immunoSEQ multiplex PCR, and TCRdb holds only the in-frame ones, with some missing. The data hold tens of thousands of clones, with around 85% observed a single time. Their antigens are not known. The time point here: week 11, during vaccination. What each vaccine dose contained was 300 ug of mutant IDH1 20-mer peptide, accompanied by topical imiquimod. The sample consisted of PBMCs, taken from a glioma patient whose treatment included an IDH1 peptide vaccine. These receptors were obtained from a woman in her 50s with glioma.

V gene TRBV27 combines with J gene TRBJ2-7; 9 positions match TRBD1. Germline V gene lookup returns CDR1 MNHEY and CDR2 SMNVEV (reference sequence). J lost 5 bases, V lost 6 bases, and 8 bases had no gene match. The CDR3 has 14 residues. The CDR3 DNA reads as TGTGCCAGCAGCCCGGACAGGGGACGGCACGAGCAGTACTTC. It translates to CASSPDRGRHEQYF.

This chain links TRBV7-2 with TRBJ2-3; TRBD2 matches at 7 bases. Germline CDR1 SGHTA, CDR2 FQGNSA. The CDR3 spans 15 residues. V dropped 8 bases and J dropped 0; count of bases not matched to a gene: 8. CDR3 bases: TGTGCCAGCCGAAGGAGCGGGACTAGCACAGATACGCAGTATTTT. It codes for CASRRSGTSTDTQYF.

V gene TRBV6-1 combines with J gene TRBJ1-1, with 8 bases lining up with TRBD1. Germline loops: CDR1 MNHNS, CDR2 SASEGT. V lost 8 bases, J lost 4 bases, and 6 bases stayed unmatched. CDR3 length equals 13 residues. CDR3 sequence: CASGGQAGTEAFF. CDR3 sequence (DNA): TGTGCCAGCGGGGGACAGGCCGGCACTGAAGCTTTCTTT.

DNA for the CDR3: TGTGCCATCAGTGAGTCGGTACTGGTCTATGGCTACACCTTC. Its protein is CAISESVLVYGYTF. V is TRBV10-3 and J is TRBJ1-2, with no clear D. Germline lookup yields CDR1 ENHRY and CDR2 SYGVKD. With 0 bases removed from V and 4 bases from J, the gap between germline ends came to 9 bases. There are 14 residues in the CDR3.

The chain joins TRBV11-2 to TRBJ2-2; D assignment may be TRBD1 or TRBD2 (6 bases each). Trimming removed 5 bases at V and 0 bases at J, with 13 bases between. The CDR3 consists of 16 residues. Germline-derived CDR1 and CDR2 are SGHAT and FQNNGV. Here the CDR3 DNA reads TGTGCCAGCAGCGCCTACAGGGACTCGAACACCGGGGAGCTGTTTTTT. Protein: CASSAYRDSNTGELFF.

This chain links TRBV30 with TRBJ2-1; D is undetermined. This CDR3 has 13 residues. The V and J ends lost 5 bases and 6 bases respectively, with 14 bases between them. Germline-derived CDR1 and CDR2 are GTSNPN and SVGIG (reference sequence). The CDR3 loop is CAWAKHGGNEQFF. The CDR3 DNA follows: TGTGCCTGGGCGAAGCATGGCGGCAATGAGCAGTTCTTC.

The rearrangement uses TRBV19 and TRBJ1-1; 8 bases map to TRBD1. The germline V gene encodes CDR1 LNHDA and CDR2 SQIVND (reference sequence). This CDR3 is 12 amino acids long. J was trimmed by 3 bases and V by 7 bases; bases with no gene match: 1. DNA for the CDR3: TGTGCCAGTAAGGACAGGGACACTGAAGCTTTCTTT. Its protein is CASKDRDTEAFF.

This chain uses TRBV29-1 with TRBJ2-7; D is ambiguous. V dropped 4 bases and J dropped 0 bases, with 7 bases sitting between them. The CDR3 is 12 amino acids. The germline CDR1 and CDR2 sequences are SQVTM and ANQGSEA. CDR3 nucleotide sequence: TGCAGCGTTGGGCAGTTCTCCTACGAGCAGTACTTC. Its protein product is CSVGQFSYEQYF.

The chain joins TRBV5-4 to TRBJ2-2, with 7 bases that match TRBD2. Per germline, CDR1 SGHNT and CDR2 YYREEE (reference sequence). The V segment lost 4 bases and the J segment 5 bases; nucleotides outside the gene matches: 2. The CDR3 covers 13 residues. Here the CDR3 reads CASSPRGTGELFF. The CDR3 DNA follows: TGTGCCAGCAGCCCGCGGGGGACCGGGGAGCTGTTTTTT.

The chain employs TRBV9 and TRBJ2-6, with D possibly matching TRBD1 (6 bases). V lost 4 bases to trimming and J lost 2 bases, with 16 bases between them. Germline values: CDR1 SGDLS, CDR2 YYNGEE. CDR3 length: 17 amino acids. Written as DNA, the CDR3 is TGTGCCAGCAGCCCACCGGACAGAATTCCTGGGGCCAACGTCCTGACTTTC. Its protein product is CASSPPDRIPGANVLTF.

This clone was seen once. This chain connects TRBV6-1 to TRBJ1-5, with D unclear. V was cut by 7 bases and J by 1 base, with 14 bases left in between. CDR3 size: 15 residues. CDR1 and CDR2 (germline): MNHNS, SASEGT. For the CDR3, the DNA is TGTGCCAGCACTGAGATACAGCTAAGCAATCAGCCCCAGCATTTT. Amino acid sequence: CASTEIQLSNQPQHF.

The table lists this clone with a count of one. V gene TRBV19 combines with J gene TRBJ1-1; 9 nucleotides align to TRBD1. Germline CDR1 is LNHDA and CDR2 is SQIVND (reference sequence). V gave up 5 bases and J gave up 5 bases; unmatched junction bases: 3. The CDR3 has 13 residues. The CDR3 protein is CASSGQGITEAFF. The CDR3 DNA is TGTGCCAGTAGTGGACAGGGGATAACTGAAGCTTTCTTT.

The chain combines TRBV18 with TRBJ1-4; perhaps TRBD1 as D (5 bases). CDR1 is KGHSH, CDR2 LQKENI, per germline. V lost 0 bases and J lost 4, with 9 bases in between. This CDR3 spans 15 amino acids. CDR3 loop: CASSPPTDYNEKLFF. The CDR3 DNA reads TGTGCCAGCTCACCACCGACAGACTATAATGAAAAACTGTTTTTT.

Only a few counts were recorded for this clone. The chain links TRBV6-1 to TRBJ1-2; no reliable D call. Trimming shortened V by 4 bases and J by 5 bases, and 14 bases separated the two germline ends. The CDR3 runs to 14 residues. Germline CDR1 and CDR2: MNHNS and SASEGT. CDR3 nucleotides: TGTGCCAGCAGTGTACCGCGGGCAGATTATGGCTACACCTTC. Amino acids: CASSVPRADYGYTF.

The table lists this clone with a count of one. V gene TRBV6-5 combines with J gene TRBJ1-5, with 7 bases lining up with TRBD1. The CDR3 spans 15 residues. Germline CDR1 reads MNHEY; CDR2 reads SVGAGI. V was pared by 6 bases and J by 6 bases, with 11 bases of the junction left unmatched. This CDR3 is CASSSSREGAQPQHF. The CDR3, as DNA: TGTGCCAGCAGCTCTTCCCGGGAGGGGGCTCAGCCCCAGCATTTT.

The chain uses TRBV19 and TRBJ1-1; weak D call: TRBD1 (6 bases). The V gene lost 4 bases and the J gene lost 3 bases, with 18 bases spanning the gap. CDR3 length: 16 amino acids. The germline V gene has CDR1 LNHDA and CDR2 SQIVND (reference sequence). CDR3 bases: TGTGCCAGTAGTACACTGGACAGCCGCACGGACACTGAAGCTTTCTTT. Residues: CASSTLDSRTDTEAFF.

The chain links TRBV5-1 to TRBJ1-2; D possibly corresponds to TRBD1 (5 bases). The CDR3 runs 15 residues. Germline V gene lookup returns CDR1 SGHRS and CDR2 YFSETQ. V lost 4 bases and J 4 bases, leaving 17 bases between the germline ends. CDR3 coding DNA: TGCGCCAGCAGCCCGGGGGAGGGTATTAGCTATGGCTACACCTTC. Amino acids: CASSPGEGISYGYTF.

The chain employs TRBV4-1 and TRBJ2-3; possibly TRBD2 for D (5 bases). Trimming shortened V by 4 bases and J by 5 bases, and 13 bases separated the two germline ends. CDR1 and CDR2 from the germline V gene are MGHRA and YSYEKL. The CDR3 extends over 14 amino acids. CDR3 protein: CASSPGIFVDTQYF. The CDR3 nucleotides are TGCGCCAGCAGCCCCGGGATTTTTGTAGATACGCAGTATTTT.

This chain uses TRBV5-1 with TRBJ2-7; TRBD2 matches 8 bases. CDR1 and CDR2 (germline): SGHRS, YFSETQ. This CDR3 region has 14 residues. The ends lost 4 bases at V and 3 bases at J; junction bases unmatched: 6. The CDR3 reads CASSPAGGDYEQYF. CDR3 in DNA: TGCGCCAGCAGCCCGGCGGGGGGTGACTACGAGCAGTACTTC.

The chain recombines TRBV5-8 with TRBJ2-7; no firm D call. V was pared by 4 bases and J by 6 bases, with 20 bases between. The length of the CDR3 is 15 residues. CDR1 and CDR2 from the germline V gene are SGHTS and YDEGEE. In DNA, the CDR3 is TGTGCCAGCAGCCCCACAATCGGACCCTTCGGCGAGCAGTACTTC. This encodes CASSPTIGPFGEQYF. The full variable domain, rest sourced from reference TRBV5-8 and TRBJ2-7, is EAGVTQSPTHLIKTRGQQATLRCSPISGHTSVYWYQQALGLGLQFLLWYDEGEERNRGNFPPRFSGRQFPNYSSELNVNALELEDSALYLCASSPTIGPFGEQYFGPGTRLTVT.

The count of this clone is one. This chain joins TRBV7-8 and TRBJ2-7; D may be TRBD1 (5 bases). Trimming pared 0 bases from V and 0 bases from J, leaving 15 bases between. The germline V gene encodes CDR1 SGHVS and CDR2 FQNEAQ. This CDR3 has 17 amino acids. CDR3 sequence: CASSLALDIRTSYEQYF. Written as DNA, the CDR3 is TGTGCCAGCAGCTTAGCATTGGACATACGGACCTCCTACGAGCAGTACTTC.

The chain uses TRBV18 and TRBJ2-7, with a weak D call TRBD2 (5 bases). The ends were cut back, 5 bases at V and 9 bases at J, with 17 bases in the middle. The CDR3 runs to 13 residues. The V gene's germline CDR1 is KGHSH and CDR2 LQKENI. The CDR3 sequence is CASSMAGFIGQYF. The DNA for the CDR3 is TGTGCCAGCTCAATGGCGGGCTTCATCGGGCAGTACTTC.

The chain employs TRBV19 and TRBJ1-2; no reliable D call. The germline V gene encodes CDR1 LNHDA and CDR2 SQIVND (reference sequence). This CDR3 is built from 12 residues. The germline V and J ends were trimmed by 6 bases and 3 bases, with 8 bases remaining between them. The CDR3 sequence is CASSIQYYGYTF. In nucleotides, the CDR3 is TGTGCCAGTAGCATTCAATACTATGGCTACACCTTC.

This clone was recorded only once. The rearrangement links TRBV11-2 to TRBJ2-7; D uncertain. Germline CDR1 SGHAT, CDR2 FQNNGV. The length of the CDR3 is 11 residues. V dropped 5 bases and J dropped 4 bases, with 6 bases sitting between them. The CDR3 region is CASSGRYEQYF. The CDR3 DNA reads as TGTGCCAGCAGCGGACGTTACGAGCAGTACTTC. Full variable domain (outside the CDR3, taken from reference TRBV11-2 and TRBJ2-7): EAGVAQSPRYKIIEKRQSVAFWCNPISGHATLYWYQQILGQGPKLLIQFQNNGVVDDSQLPKDRFSAERLKGVDSTLKIQPAKLEDSAVYLCASSGRYEQYFGPGTRLTVT.

The CDR3 DNA reads as TGCGCCAGCAGCCACGTCGACAGGAGCTATGGCTACACCTTC. This translates into CASSHVDRSYGYTF. The rearrangement links TRBV4-1 to TRBJ1-2; perhaps TRBD1 as D (6 bases). Trimming left V 3 bases short and J 4 bases short, with 12 bases between. Germline-derived CDR1 and CDR2 are MGHRA and YSYEKL. The CDR3 totals 14 residues.

The chain is built from TRBV2 and TRBJ1-5, with D tentatively TRBD1 (5 bases). CDR1 is SNHLY and CDR2 is FYNNEI in the germline V gene. Deletions cut 3 bases from V and 2 bases from J, with 14 bases between. The CDR3 is made up of 16 amino acids. The CDR3 spells CASSERQGRGNQPQHF. DNA for the CDR3: TGTGCCAGCAGTGAGCGGCAGGGCCGCGGCAATCAGCCCCAGCATTTT.

The chain links TRBV11-2 to TRBJ1-2, with 8 bases aligning to TRBD1. Germline V gene data show CDR1 as SGHAT and CDR2 as FQNNGV. The ends lost 5 bases at V and 5 bases at J; junction bases unmatched: 7. This CDR3 is 14 amino acids long. CDR3 nucleotides: TGTGCCAGCAGCCTCTGGACAGGGCAGTATGGCTACACCTTC. This encodes CASSLWTGQYGYTF.

As DNA, the CDR3 is TGCGCCACCGCCTCCGGGACTAGCGGGGGGCAAGAGACCCAGTACTTC. It is translated as CATASGTSGGQETQYF. V gene TRBV5-1 combines with J gene TRBJ2-5; TRBD2 matches 15 bases. Germline V CDR1 and CDR2: SGHRS, YFSETQ. With V trimmed by 9 bases and J by 2 bases, 8 bases remained unmatched. This CDR3 contains 16 residues.